Following are 25 T cell receptor beta chains from one sample sequenced in a study of PD-L1 blockade in urothelial cancer. Here immunoSEQ multiplex PCR was the method, and the copy in TCRdb shows in-frame clones only, minus some. This table has around 130,000 clones, roughly 83% appearing once. Time point: pretreatment peripheral blood. The source material was PBMCs, sampled around atezolizumab (anti-PD-L1) treatment. These receptors were obtained from a man between 50 and 59 years old with urothelial cancer.

The gene calls are TRBV30 and TRBJ1-1; 7 bases are a match to TRBD1. The CDR3 sequence is 12 residues long. V shed 0 bases, J shed 9 bases, and the junction held 4 bases outside the gene matches. Germline CDR1 GTSNPN, CDR2 SVGIG (reference sequence). CDR3 nucleotide sequence: TGTGCCTGGAGTGTATGGGACAGTAAAGCTTTCTTT. Translating gives CAWSVWDSKAFF.

The chain has TRBV5-1 and TRBJ2-3; 7 nucleotides match TRBD2. J was trimmed by 0 bases and V by 0 bases; bases with no gene match: 4. The CDR3 loop spans 16 amino acids. The germline gives CDR1 SGHRS, CDR2 YFSETQ. CDR3 residues: CASSLDTSASTDTQYF. The CDR3 DNA is TGCGCCAGCAGCTTGGACACTAGCGCCAGCACAGATACGCAGTATTTT.

The chain joins TRBV15 to TRBJ2-5, with 10 bases matching TRBD2. The CDR3 loop spans 15 amino acids. Germline V gives CDR1 LNHNV, CDR2 YYDKDF (reference sequence). After removal of 4 bases from V and 2 bases from J, the junction contained 4 bases not matched to a gene. The CDR3 here is CATSMLTSGQETQYF. The CDR3 DNA sequence: TGTGCCACCAGCATGTTGACTAGCGGGCAAGAGACCCAGTACTTC.

This chain links TRBV5-1 with TRBJ2-5, with D possibly TRBD1 on 6 matching bases. This CDR3 region has 13 residues. The germline V gene encodes CDR1 SGHRS and CDR2 YFSETQ. V was clipped by 1 base and J by 4 bases, with 8 bases between them. Here the CDR3 reads CASSLPRGETQYF. In DNA form, the CDR3 reads TGCGCCAGCAGCTTGCCCAGGGGAGAGACCCAGTACTTC.

The gene calls are TRBV11-3 and TRBJ2-1, with D possibly matching TRBD2 (5 bases). Looked up from germline, CDR1 is SGHNT and CDR2 is YENEEA. V was clipped by 4 bases and J by 8 bases, with 9 bases between them. CDR3 length equals 12 residues. The CDR3 is CASSSLDYEQFF. The CDR3 DNA reads TGTGCCAGCAGCTCCCTGGACTATGAGCAGTTCTTC. The full variable domain, with the rest looked up from reference TRBV11-3 and TRBJ2-1, is EAGVVQSPRYKIIEKKQPVAFWCNPISGHNTLYWYLQNLGQGPELLIRYENEEAVDDSQLPKDRFSAERLKGVDSTLKIQPAELGDSAVYLCASSSLDYEQFFGPGTRLTVL.

The J gene is TRBJ2-3, the V gene TRBV9; D perhaps matches TRBD1 (6 bases). Germline V gene data show CDR1 as SGDLS and CDR2 as YYNGEE. The CDR3 extends over 14 amino acids. V was trimmed by 2 bases and J by 4 bases, leaving 11 bases between them. The CDR3 region has the DNA TGTGCCAGCAGCGTTCAACAGGGATCAGATACGCAGTATTTT. It is translated as CASSVQQGSDTQYF.

This clone was found a few times. At one boundary the junction diverges from the germline segment, which might be a read error. The J gene is TRBJ2-1, the V gene TRBV4-2; 12 bases line up with TRBD2. Germline CDR1 LGHNA, CDR2 YNFKEQ. The CDR3 is made up of 19 amino acids. The CDR3 DNA sequence: TGTGCCAGCAGTCTAATCTGGACTAGCGGGATTGCCCCCAACAACGAGCAGTTCTTC. Translated, it gives CASSLIWTSGIAPNNEQFF.

The chain uses TRBV7-3 and TRBJ2-5, with 15 bases identical to TRBD2. This CDR3 region has 19 residues. Germline trimming cut 5 bases from V and 5 bases from J; bases unmatched to any gene: 15. Per the germline V gene, CDR1 is SGHTA and CDR2 is FQGTGA. Written as DNA, the CDR3 is TGTGCCAGCAGCGCCGGACTAGCGGGAGGGCCGGGGTTCGGGGAGACCCAGTACTTC. Translation: CASSAGLAGGPGFGETQYF. The whole variable domain, remainder taken from reference TRBV7-3 and TRBJ2-5, is GAGVSQTPSNKVTEKGKYVELRCDPISGHTALYWYRQSLGQGPEFLIYFQGTGAADDSGLPNDRFFAVRPEGSVSTLKIQRTERGDSAVYLCASSAGLAGGPGFGETQYFGPGTRLLVL.

V gene TRBV6-5 combines with J gene TRBJ1-5; 7 nucleotides line up with TRBD1. With V trimmed by 5 bases and J by 3 bases, 7 bases remained unmatched. The germline V gene has CDR1 MNHEY and CDR2 SVGAGI. This CDR3 has 15 amino acids. The CDR3 coding sequence is TGTGCCAGCAGTAACCTACAGGGGCACAATCAGCCCCAGCATTTT. Residues: CASSNLQGHNQPQHF.

The rearrangement uses TRBV2 and TRBJ1-2, with a weak D call TRBD1 (6 bases). V shed 8 bases and J shed 7 bases, with 14 bases lying between them. Germline values: CDR1 SNHLY, CDR2 FYNNEI. This CDR3 is built from 12 residues. The DNA for the CDR3 is TGTGCCAGCTTTATCAGGGGCGCTGGCTACACCTTC. Its protein is CASFIRGAGYTF.

This sequence joins TRBV28 and TRBJ2-1, with 12 bases that match TRBD2. This CDR3 has 13 amino acids. Losses at the gene ends were 2 bases for V and 11 bases for J; bases not matched to a gene: 1. CDR1 and CDR2 from the germline V gene are MDHEN and SYDVKM. This CDR3 reads CASSLGLAGQQFF. As DNA, the CDR3 is TGTGCCAGCAGTTTAGGACTAGCGGGACAGCAGTTCTTC.

V is TRBV21-1 and J is TRBJ2-7; TRBD1 is taken as the D call from the table, unchecked against the DNA. TRBV21-1 is shown as a pseudogene. The CDR3 is 15 residues long. The CDR3 nucleotides are TGTGCCAGCAGCCTGGACAGGGGGAGCCCCTACGAGCAGTACTTC. It codes for CASSLDRGSPYEQYF.

V usage is TRBV4-1 and J usage is TRBJ1-2; the D gene is possibly TRBD1 (6 bases). The CDR3 is 15 amino acids. CDR1 and CDR2 from the germline V gene are MGHRA and YSYEKL. Trimming left V 4 bases short and J 3 bases short, with 15 bases between. CDR3 DNA: TGCGCCAGCAGCCTAGGGGCACAGGGCCACTATGGCTACACCTTC. Its protein product is CASSLGAQGHYGYTF.

The CDR3 here is CASSPDGLHGYTF. In DNA form, the CDR3 reads TGTGCCAGCTCACCAGACGGGTTGCATGGCTACACCTTC. The chain employs TRBV18 and TRBJ1-2; D uncertain. CDR1 and CDR2 (germline): KGHSH, LQKENI. The CDR3 has 13 amino acids. With 2 bases removed from V and 6 bases from J, the gap between germline ends came to 10 bases.

The rearrangement uses TRBV28 and TRBJ2-3; 10 nucleotides match TRBD2. The CDR3 extends over 15 amino acids. Germline assignment: CDR1 MDHEN and CDR2 SYDVKM. The V gene end was trimmed by 5 bases and the J gene end by 4 bases; junction bases not matched to a gene: 6. The CDR3 DNA is TGTGCCAGCAGTGGTCAGCGGGGGGGGCCAGATACGCAGTATTTT. It yields the protein CASSGQRGGPDTQYF.

The chain recombines TRBV28 with TRBJ2-1, with TRBD2 as a possible D gene (5 bases). This CDR3 comprises 15 residues. Trimming shortened V by 2 bases and J by 7 bases, and 15 bases separated the two germline ends. From germline, CDR1 is MDHEN and CDR2 SYDVKM. CDR3 sequence reads: CASSLTSGFGNEQFF. Written as DNA, the CDR3 is TGTGCCAGCAGTTTAACCTCGGGGTTTGGGAATGAGCAGTTCTTC.

The gene calls are TRBV14 and TRBJ2-3, with unresolved D. V shed 4 bases and J shed 2 bases, with 19 bases lying between them. Germline-derived CDR1 and CDR2 are SGHDN and FVKESK. The CDR3 spans 17 residues. The CDR3 region has the DNA TGTGCCAGCAGCCGGATTGGAGCCTTACGTTCCACAGATACGCAGTATTTT. Translating it yields CASSRIGALRSTDTQYF.

This clone has just one count. The chain employs TRBV4-1 and TRBJ1-5, with 8 nucleotides matching TRBD1. The junction had 6 bases not matched to a gene; V was cut back by 1 base and J by 7 bases. CDR1 MGHRA and CDR2 YSYEKL come from the germline V gene. The CDR3 is 15 residues long. This CDR3 reads CASSQGAGTGQPQHF. DNA of the CDR3: TGCGCCAGCAGCCAAGGAGCAGGGACAGGCCAGCCCCAGCATTTT.

A few counts support this clone. V and J are TRBV11-2 and TRBJ1-2; no firm D call. The CDR3 consists of 14 residues. The V gene's germline CDR1 is SGHAT and CDR2 FQNNGV. CDR3 sequence: CGCFGGSGLDGYTF. The CDR3 nucleotides are TGTGGATGCTTCGGAGGTAGTGGGCTTGATGGCTACACCTTC. Supplemented by reference TRBV11-2 and TRBJ1-2, the full variable domain reads EAGVAQSPRYKIIEKRQSVAFWCNPISGHATLYWYQQILGQGPKLLIQFQNNGVVDDSQLPKDRFSAERLKGVDSTLKIQPAKLEDSAVYLCGCFGGSGLDGYTFGSGTRLTVV.

The genes are TRBV18 and TRBJ2-4; D perhaps matches TRBD2 (6 bases). Trimming cost V 0 bases and J 0 bases, with 12 bases left between them. Germline V CDR1 and CDR2: KGHSH, LQKENI. There are 17 residues in the CDR3. CDR3 region: CASSPPPGLIAKNIQYF. The CDR3 DNA is TGTGCCAGCTCACCACCCCCCGGACTAATAGCCAAAAACATTCAGTACTTC. The full variable domain, with the rest looked up from reference TRBV18 and TRBJ2-4, is NAGVMQNPRHLVRRRGQEARLRCSPMKGHSHVYWYRQLPEEGLKFMVYLQKENIIDESGMPKERFSAEFPKEGPSILRIQQVVRGDSAAYFCASSPPPGLIAKNIQYFGAGTRLSVL.

The chain employs TRBV6-5 and TRBJ2-7; D is undetermined. Germline V gene lookup returns CDR1 MNHEY and CDR2 SVGAGI. V was cut by 2 bases and J by 4 bases, with 12 bases left in between. This CDR3 is 14 amino acids long. The CDR3 reads CASSYRLERYEQYF. In DNA form, the CDR3 reads TGTGCCAGCAGTTACCGCCTAGAGAGATACGAGCAGTACTTC.

The V gene is TRBV6-5, the J gene TRBJ2-7; D may be TRBD2 (5 bases). Germline V gene lookup returns CDR1 MNHEY and CDR2 SVGAGI. The CDR3 runs 12 residues. With 6 bases removed from V and 5 bases from J, the gap between germline ends came to 11 bases. As DNA, the CDR3 is TGTGCCAGCAGGGACTTTCGGGACGAGCAGTACTTC. It encodes CASRDFRDEQYF.

The gene calls are TRBV7-2 and TRBJ1-5, with a possible D match to TRBD1 (5 bases). This CDR3 has 13 residues. V lost 11 bases and J lost 2, with 13 bases in between. CDR1 SGHTA and CDR2 FQGNSA come from the germline V gene. CDR3 nucleotide sequence: TGTGCCTGCGGCCGGGGGGGCAATCAGCCCCAGCATTTT. Protein: CACGRGGNQPQHF.

The chain recombines TRBV9 with TRBJ2-7, with 10 positions matching TRBD2. The CDR3 totals 14 residues. Germline V gives CDR1 SGDLS, CDR2 YYNGEE. The ends lost 3 bases at V and 4 bases at J; junction bases unmatched: 4. CDR3 DNA sequence: TGTGCCAGCAGCGCTAGCGGGAGCTTTTACGAGCAGTACTTC. It translates to CASSASGSFYEQYF.

The chain recombines TRBV28 with TRBJ2-5; 10 nucleotides align to TRBD1. Losses at the gene ends were 6 bases for V and 3 bases for J; bases not matched to a gene: 4. This CDR3 has 14 amino acids. Germline V gene sequence: CDR1 MDHEN, CDR2 SYDVKM. CDR3 bases: TGTGCCAGCAGCGGACAGGGGGGGAAAGAGACCCAGTACTTC. Protein product: CASSGQGGKETQYF.